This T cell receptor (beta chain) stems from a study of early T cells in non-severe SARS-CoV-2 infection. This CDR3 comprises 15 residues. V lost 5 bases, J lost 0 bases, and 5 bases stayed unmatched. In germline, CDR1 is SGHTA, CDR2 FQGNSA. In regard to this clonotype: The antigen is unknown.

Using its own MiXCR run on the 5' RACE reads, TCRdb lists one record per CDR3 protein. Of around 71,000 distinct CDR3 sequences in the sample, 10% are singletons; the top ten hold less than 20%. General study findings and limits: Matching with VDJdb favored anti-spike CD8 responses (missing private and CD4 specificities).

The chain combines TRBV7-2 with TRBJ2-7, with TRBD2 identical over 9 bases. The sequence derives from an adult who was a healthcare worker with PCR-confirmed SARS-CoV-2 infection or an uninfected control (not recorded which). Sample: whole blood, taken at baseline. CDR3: CASSQLAGLSYEQYF. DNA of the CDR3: TGTGCCAGCAGCCAACTAGCGGGCCTCTCCTACGAGCAGTACTTC.